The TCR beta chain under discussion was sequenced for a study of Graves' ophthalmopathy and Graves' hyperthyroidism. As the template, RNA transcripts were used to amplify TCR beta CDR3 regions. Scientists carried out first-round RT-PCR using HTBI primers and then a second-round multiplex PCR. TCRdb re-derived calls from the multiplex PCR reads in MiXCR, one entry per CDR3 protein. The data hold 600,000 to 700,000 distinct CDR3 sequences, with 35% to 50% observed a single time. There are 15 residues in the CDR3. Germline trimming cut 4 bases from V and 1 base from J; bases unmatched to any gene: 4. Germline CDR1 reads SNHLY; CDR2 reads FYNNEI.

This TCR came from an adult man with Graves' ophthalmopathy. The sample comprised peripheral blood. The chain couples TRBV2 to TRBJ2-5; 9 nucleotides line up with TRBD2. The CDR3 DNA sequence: TGTGCCAGCAGTGCTTTGACTAGCGGCCAAGAGACCCAGTACTTC. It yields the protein CASSALTSGQETQYF. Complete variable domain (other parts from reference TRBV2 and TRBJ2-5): EPEVTQTPSHQVTQMGQEVILRCVPISNHLYFYWYRQILGQKVEFLVSFYNNEISEKSEIFDDQFSVERPDGSNFTLKIRSTKLEDSAMYFCASSALTSGQETQYFGPGTRLLVL.